This TCR beta chain appears in the sequencing data of a study of tissue T cells after allogeneic stem cell transplantation (dated by TCRdb to between 2022 and 2023). Context from the whole study: Using research autopsies of patients with and without GVHD, plus mouse models of GVHD, the study profiled TCR beta repertoires across many tissues. The human arm was a prospective observational study without blinding or randomization.

Receptor amplification or capture employed the immunoSEQ multiplex PCR assay. Adaptive Biotechnologies performed the TCRbeta CDR3 sequencing at survey depth and reported CDR3 sequences, V/J genes, productive frequency and template counts. Amplification of TCR beta CDR3 regions was performed from genomic DNA rather than from RNA. The paper's processing steps were these. Jensen-Shannon divergence served to quantify pairwise repertoire overlap between tissues, with 0 meaning identical and 1 meaning complete divergence. Tissues were clustered by single-linkage agglomerative hierarchical clustering of pairwise JSD values and displayed as dendrograms. GLIPH2 was run on all patient samples with simulation_depth 1000, kmer_min_depth 3, cdr3_length_cutoff 8, keeping groups with more than two unique CDR3s. A standardized tissue-overlap score was calculated by extrapolating Jaccard GLIPH-group overlap across patients to a standard repertoire size of 1000 clones. Linear mixed-effect models, with tissue included as a fixed effect and individual included as a random effect, were used to assess associations of diversity with clinical or experimental variables. Here the immuneACCESS table is served through TCRdb, limited to in-frame sequences with V and J called. Missing clones are a known gap in these copies; in checked studies unresolved V genes cover under half, and the rest lacks a known reason. V, J and clone size are taken as reported in that table, and D and trimming were inferred from the DNA itself. In this sample the table shows several thousand clones, about 42% of which occur a single time. 6.5% to 8.5% of the sample comes from the top ten.

Study-level results and caveats: The patient cohort was small and varied clinically, and sampling depth was recognized as a limitation. Only a few T cell clones appeared in more than one patient, yet motif-based clustering showed tissue-specific repertoire signatures that were shared between patients. In both patients and mice, T cells from blood and spleen picked up only a limited part of the TCR repertoire that was detected in tissues. The study did not determine which tissue TCRs were alloreactive or antigen-specific, and some clones might have been persisting host cells. Within patients, how anatomically similar tissues were was a major factor shaping TCR repertoire composition, regardless of disease or transplant status.

Remarks on this clone: Its antigen is unknown. For this mouse receptor, gene names and germline sequences are murine. With the read ending 1 residue before the CDR3 end, the germline J gene is used to fill in that end.

V is clipped by 1 base and J by 0 bases, and the sequence between their germline boundaries is 5 bases long. According to the germline V gene (reference sequence), CDR1 reads KGHPV and CDR2 reads FQNQEV. The CDR3 has 14 amino acids, counting the end cysteine and phenylalanine. Of the CDR3's DNA, 39 bases were read; they are in frame from base 1. Explained via the paper, the time point label denotes: mouse harvest day 7 after allogeneic transplant. Each mouse graft consisted of 10^7 T-cell-depleted bone marrow cells plus 10^6 splenic CD5+ T cells and was given by tail vein injection. A major MHC-mismatch B6 (H2b) into BALB/c (H2d) model was used to model mouse GVHD, and tissues were profiled at day 7 or 14. Mouse tissues and retro-orbital blood were harvested on day 7 or 14 post-transplant using separate sterile tools per animal; livers were flushed beforehand. Before genomic DNA isolation with the DNeasy Blood & Tissue Kit, mouse tissues were minced using razor blades in buffered saline.

The rearranged chain carries TRBV26 and TRBJ2-5; no D gene can be assigned with confidence. The sequenced sample consisted of gut tissue. The clonotype originates from a female BALB/c mouse given C57BL/6 T cells with graft-versus-host disease after an allogeneic hematopoietic cell transplant. The DNA read from the CDR3 is TGTGCCAGCAGTCTGTTCAGAAACCAAGACACCCAGTAC. It translates to CASSLFRNQDTQY. The CDR3 in its entirety is CASSLFRNQDTQYF.